This T cell receptor beta chain came from a study of T-cell reconstitution after alpha-beta-depleted transplantation in children. Whole-study results and caveats: From newly produced T cells came most of the T-cell counts and diversity one year after transplant. The origin of high day-60 TCRbeta diversity in some patients lay in surviving recipient T cells and thymic progenitors. Several hundred graft clones that had expanded were reportedly the source of alpha-beta T cells about two months after transplant.

A few counts support this clonotype. What it binds is unknown. Preparing the TCRbeta library involved the use of unique molecular identifiers. TCRdb processed the PCR reads anew with MiXCR; each CDR3 protein has one entry. The sample lists 600,000 or so distinct CDR3 sequences, about 23% occurring once. CDR3 length: 14 residues. The V and J ends lost 2 bases and 10 bases respectively, with 18 bases between them. Per germline, CDR1 DFQATT and CDR2 SNEGSKA (reference sequence). This sequence joins TRBV20-1 and TRBJ2-1; possibly TRBD1 for D (6 bases). The specimen was PBMCs, mostly from graft donor cells, collected 360 days after TCRalphabeta/CD19-depleted stem cell transplant. The clonotype was recovered from a boy under two years old who had a stem cell transplant for acute myeloid leukemia, so the T cells may come from the graft donor. CDR3 nucleotides: TGCAGTGCTAGAAGCCATGGGACATCGGGAGAGCAGTTCTTC. Protein: CSARSHGTSGEQFF.